This T cell receptor (beta chain) emerged from a study of cytomegalovirus exposure and HLA in healthy donors. This clone was seen once. Germline-derived CDR1 and CDR2 are SGDLS and YYNGEE. CDR3 length: 15 amino acids. V gave up 0 bases and J gave up 3 bases; unmatched junction bases: 3. Sequencing was performed with immunoSEQ multiplex PCR; in TCRdb, only in-frame clones are kept and a portion is missing. The sample holds more than 150,000 clones; 88% are singletons and the top ten take approximately 3.1%. The receptor was isolated from a man younger than 30 in good health and CMV-seronegative. The chain couples TRBV9 to TRBJ2-3, with TRBD2 matching 8 bases. Input material: PBMCs. CDR3 coding DNA: TGTGCCAGCAGCGTAGGTTCTAGCGGGACAGATACGCAGTATTTT. Its translation: CASSVGSSGTDTQYF.